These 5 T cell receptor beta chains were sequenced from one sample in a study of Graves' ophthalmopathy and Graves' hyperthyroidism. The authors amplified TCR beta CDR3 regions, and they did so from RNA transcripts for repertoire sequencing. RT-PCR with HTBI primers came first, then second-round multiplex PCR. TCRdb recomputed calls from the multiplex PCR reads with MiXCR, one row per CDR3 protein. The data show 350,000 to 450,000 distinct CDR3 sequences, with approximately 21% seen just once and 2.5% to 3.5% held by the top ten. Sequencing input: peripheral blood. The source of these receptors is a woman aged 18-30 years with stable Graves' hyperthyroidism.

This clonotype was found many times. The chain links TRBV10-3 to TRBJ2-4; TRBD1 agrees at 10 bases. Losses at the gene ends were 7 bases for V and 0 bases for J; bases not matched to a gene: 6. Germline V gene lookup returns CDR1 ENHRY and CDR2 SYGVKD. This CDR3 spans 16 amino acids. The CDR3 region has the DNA TGTGCCATCATCATAGGACAGGGGGAAGCCAAAAACATTCAGTACTTC. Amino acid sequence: CAIIIGQGEAKNIQYF.

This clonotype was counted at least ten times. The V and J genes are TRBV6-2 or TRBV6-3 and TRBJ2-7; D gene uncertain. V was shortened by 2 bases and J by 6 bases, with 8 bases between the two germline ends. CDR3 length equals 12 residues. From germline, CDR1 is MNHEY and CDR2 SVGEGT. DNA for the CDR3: TGTGCCAGCAGTTACACCCCCGCCGAGCAGTACTTC. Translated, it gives CASSYTPAEQYF.

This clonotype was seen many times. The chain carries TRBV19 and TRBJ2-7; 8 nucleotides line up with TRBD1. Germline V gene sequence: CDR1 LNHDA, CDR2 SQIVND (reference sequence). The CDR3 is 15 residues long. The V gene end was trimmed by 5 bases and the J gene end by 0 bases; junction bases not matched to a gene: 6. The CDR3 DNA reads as TGTGCCAGTAGTGTGACAGGGGACCTCTCCTACGAGCAGTACTTC. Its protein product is CASSVTGDLSYEQYF.

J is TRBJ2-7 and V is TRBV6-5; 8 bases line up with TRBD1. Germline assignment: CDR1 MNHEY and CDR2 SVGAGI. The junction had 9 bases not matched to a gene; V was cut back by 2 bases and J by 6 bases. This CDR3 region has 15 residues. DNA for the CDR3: TGTGCCAGCAGTTACGCTGGACAGGGAAGCGGCGAGCAGTACTTC. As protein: CASSYAGQGSGEQYF.

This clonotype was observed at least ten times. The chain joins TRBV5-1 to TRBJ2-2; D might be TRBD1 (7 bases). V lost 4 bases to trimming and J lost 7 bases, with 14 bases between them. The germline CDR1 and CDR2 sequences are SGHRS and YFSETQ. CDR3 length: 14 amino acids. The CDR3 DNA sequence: TGCGCCAGCAGCGCGGGACAGAGCCACGGGGAGCTGTTTTTT. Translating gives CASSAGQSHGELFF.